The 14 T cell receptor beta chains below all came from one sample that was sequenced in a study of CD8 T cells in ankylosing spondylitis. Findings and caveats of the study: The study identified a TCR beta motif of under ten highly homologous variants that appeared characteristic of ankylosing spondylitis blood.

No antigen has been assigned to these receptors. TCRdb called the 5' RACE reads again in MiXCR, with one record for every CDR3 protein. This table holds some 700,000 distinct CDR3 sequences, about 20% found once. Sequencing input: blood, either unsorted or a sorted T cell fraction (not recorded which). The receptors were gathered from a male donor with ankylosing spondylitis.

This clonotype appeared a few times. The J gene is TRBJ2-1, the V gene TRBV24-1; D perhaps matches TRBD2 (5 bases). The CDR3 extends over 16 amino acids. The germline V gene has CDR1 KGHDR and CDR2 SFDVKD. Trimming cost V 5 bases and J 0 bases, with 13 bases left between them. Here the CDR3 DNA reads TGTGCCACCAGTGGAGGGCCTGAGGGCTCCTACAATGAGCAGTTCTTC. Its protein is CATSGGPEGSYNEQFF.

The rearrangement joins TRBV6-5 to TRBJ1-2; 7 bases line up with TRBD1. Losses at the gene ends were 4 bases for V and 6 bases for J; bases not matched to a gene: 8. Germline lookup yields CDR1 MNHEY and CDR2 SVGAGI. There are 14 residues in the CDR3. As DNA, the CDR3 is TGTGCCAGCAGTTCGCAATCCGGGACAGATGGCTACACCTTC. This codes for CASSSQSGTDGYTF.

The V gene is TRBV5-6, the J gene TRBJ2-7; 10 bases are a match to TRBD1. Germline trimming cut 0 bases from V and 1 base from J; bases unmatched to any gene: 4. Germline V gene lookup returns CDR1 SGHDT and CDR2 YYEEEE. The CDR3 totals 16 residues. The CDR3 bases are TGTGCCAGCAGCTTGGCCGGGACAGGGGATTCCTACGAGCAGTACTTC. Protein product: CASSLAGTGDSYEQYF.

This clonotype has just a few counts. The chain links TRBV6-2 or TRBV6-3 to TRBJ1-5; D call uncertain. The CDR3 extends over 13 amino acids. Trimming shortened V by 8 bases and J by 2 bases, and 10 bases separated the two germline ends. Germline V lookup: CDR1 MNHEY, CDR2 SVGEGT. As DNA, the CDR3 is TGTGCCAGCGTCGGTAGGGGCAATCAGCCCCAGCATTTT. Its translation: CASVGRGNQPQHF.

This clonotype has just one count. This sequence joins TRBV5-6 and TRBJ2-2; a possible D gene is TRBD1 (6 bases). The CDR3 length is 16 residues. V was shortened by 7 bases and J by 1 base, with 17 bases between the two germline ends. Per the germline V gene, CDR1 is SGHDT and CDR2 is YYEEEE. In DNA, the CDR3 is TGTGCCAGCTTCGTATTTTGGGGGCAGAACACCGGGGAGCTGTTTTTT. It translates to CASFVFWGQNTGELFF.

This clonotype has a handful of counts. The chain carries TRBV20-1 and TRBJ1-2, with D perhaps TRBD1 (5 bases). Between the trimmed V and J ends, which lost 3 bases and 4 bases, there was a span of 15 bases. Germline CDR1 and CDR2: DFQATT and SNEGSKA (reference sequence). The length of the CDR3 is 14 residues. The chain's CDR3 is CSARGETRIYGYTF. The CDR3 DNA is TGCAGTGCTAGGGGGGAGACGAGGATCTATGGCTACACCTTC.

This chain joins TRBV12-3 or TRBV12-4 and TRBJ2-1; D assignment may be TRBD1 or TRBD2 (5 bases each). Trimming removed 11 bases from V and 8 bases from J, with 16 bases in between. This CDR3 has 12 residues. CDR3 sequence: CADRGVGDEQFF. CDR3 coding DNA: TGTGCCGACAGAGGGGTGGGAGATGAGCAGTTCTTC.

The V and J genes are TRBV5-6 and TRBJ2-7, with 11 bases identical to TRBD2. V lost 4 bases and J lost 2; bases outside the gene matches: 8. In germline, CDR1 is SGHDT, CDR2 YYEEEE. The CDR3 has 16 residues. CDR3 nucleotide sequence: TGTGCCAGCAGCGGGGGACTAGCGGCTATGCCCTACGAGCAGTACTTC. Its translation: CASSGGLAAMPYEQYF.

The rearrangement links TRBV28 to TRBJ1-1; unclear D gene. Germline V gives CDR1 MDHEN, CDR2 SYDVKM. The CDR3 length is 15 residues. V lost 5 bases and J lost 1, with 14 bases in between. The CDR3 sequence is CASSTIVDGNTEAFF. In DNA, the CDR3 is TGTGCCAGCAGTACTATCGTCGACGGGAACACTGAAGCTTTCTTT.

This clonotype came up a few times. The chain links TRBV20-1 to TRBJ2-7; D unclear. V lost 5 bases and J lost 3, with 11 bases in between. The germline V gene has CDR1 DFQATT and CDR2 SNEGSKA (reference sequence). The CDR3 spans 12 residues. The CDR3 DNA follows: TGCAGTGCTGATGACTTGAGCTACGAGCAGTACTTC. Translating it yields CSADDLSYEQYF.

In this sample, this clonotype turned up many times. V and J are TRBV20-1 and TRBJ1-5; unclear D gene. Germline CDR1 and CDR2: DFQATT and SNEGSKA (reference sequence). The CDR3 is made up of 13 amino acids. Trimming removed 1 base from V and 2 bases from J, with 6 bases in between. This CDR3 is CSARGSGNQPQHF. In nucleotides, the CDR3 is TGCAGTGCTAGAGGGTCGGGCAATCAGCCCCAGCATTTT.

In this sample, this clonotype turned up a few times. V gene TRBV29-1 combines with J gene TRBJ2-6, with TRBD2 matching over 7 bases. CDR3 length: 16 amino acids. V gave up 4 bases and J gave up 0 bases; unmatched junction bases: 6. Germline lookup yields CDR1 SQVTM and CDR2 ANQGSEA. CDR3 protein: CSVVGEGSSGANVLTF. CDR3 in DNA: TGCAGCGTTGTCGGGGAGGGGAGCTCTGGGGCCAACGTCCTGACTTTC.

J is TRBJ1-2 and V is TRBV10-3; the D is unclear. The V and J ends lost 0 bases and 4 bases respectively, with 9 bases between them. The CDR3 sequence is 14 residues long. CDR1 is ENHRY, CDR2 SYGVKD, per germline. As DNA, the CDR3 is TGTGCCATCAGTGAGTCTAGTAGGGCCTATGGCTACACCTTC. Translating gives CAISESSRAYGYTF.

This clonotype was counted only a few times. Here the CDR3 DNA reads TGCGCCAGCAGCCTCCCCGGGACAGGGGGTGAAAAACTGTTTTTT. Translated: CASSLPGTGGEKLFF. This chain joins TRBV4-1 and TRBJ1-4; 11 bases map to TRBD1. Per germline, CDR1 MGHRA and CDR2 YSYEKL. The V gene end was trimmed by 4 bases and the J gene end by 7 bases; junction bases not matched to a gene: 5. The CDR3 length is 15 residues.